This T cell receptor beta chain was obtained from a study of blood T cells in healthy people across ages. For the second PCR, which ran for about 6 to 11 cycles, a sample-barcoded 5' primer and a J-beta primer mix were used. TCRdb independently ran MiXCR on the 5' RACE reads; one entry per CDR3 protein. The sample gives 890,000 or so distinct CDR3 sequences, about 59% of which show up once; 28% is in the top ten. CDR1 and CDR2 (germline): MNHEY, SMNVEV (reference sequence). The CDR3 contains 14 residues. V shed 3 bases and J 9 bases; nucleotides not matched to a gene: 6. The sequencing input was blood. The receptor was derived from a man aged 30 to 39 in good health. This chain joins TRBV27 and TRBJ2-1; the match to TRBD1 covers 9 bases. CDR3 coding DNA: TGTGCCAGCAGTTTTCACGGGACAGGGCTTGAGCAGTTCTTC. This codes for CASSFHGTGLEQFF.